The 27 T cell receptor beta chains reported below all come from one sample, sequenced in a study of CD8+ T cells in alopecia areata. The sequencing template was cDNA reverse transcribed from extracted RNA. Profiling relied on immunoSEQ multiplex PCR, and the TCRdb table lists in-frame clones only, not all of them. The data show roughly 6,900 clones, nearly 70% seen once. Treatment given: oral pan-JAK inhibitor, 5-10 mg twice daily. As part of sample collection, lesional scalp punch biopsies and peripheral blood were taken from alopecia areata patients. Sequencing was performed on skin, taken at week 4, from a patient treated with tofacitinib. These receptors came from a human donor with alopecia areata.

This chain joins TRBV5-1 and TRBJ2-5; 10 nucleotides agree with TRBD2. V lost 3 bases, J lost 2 bases, and 7 bases stayed unmatched. Per the germline V gene, CDR1 is SGHRS and CDR2 is YFSETQ. The CDR3 is 16 residues long. The CDR3 DNA follows: TGCGCCAGCAGCTCATTAGCGGGGGGCATACAAGAGACCCAGTACTTC. Protein sequence: CASSSLAGGIQETQYF. Full variable domain (rest looked up from reference TRBV5-1 and TRBJ2-5): KAGVTQTPRYLIKTRGQQVTLSCSPISGHRSVSWYQQTPGQGLQFLFEYFSETQRNKGNFPGRFSGRQFSNSRSEMNVSTLELGDSALYLCASSSLAGGIQETQYFGPGTRLLVL.

This rearrangement joins TRBV18 to TRBJ2-7; a possible D gene is TRBD1 (6 bases). Trimming pared 5 bases from V and 7 bases from J, leaving 24 bases between. Germline V gene sequence: CDR1 KGHSH, CDR2 LQKENI. This CDR3 region has 16 residues. The CDR3: CASSTGCPGCLEEQYF. In nucleotides, the CDR3 is TGTGCCAGCTCAACAGGGTGTCCAGGGTGTCTCGAAGAGCAGTACTTC.

This chain links TRBV9 with TRBJ1-3, with D tentatively TRBD1 (6 bases). The length of the CDR3 is 16 residues. The germline V gene has CDR1 SGDLS and CDR2 YYNGEE. V lost 3 bases and J lost 4, with 17 bases in between. CDR3 bases: TGTGCCAGCAGCGGTCGGGCAGGGGTAGGAGGAAACACCATATATTTT. Translated: CASSGRAGVGGNTIYF.

V is TRBV7-6 and J is TRBJ2-7; the D gene is possibly TRBD2 (5 bases). V was clipped by 1 base and J by 2 bases, with 15 bases between them. The CDR3 totals 16 residues. Germline V CDR1 and CDR2: SGHVS, FNYEAQ. CDR3 residues: CASSLVGGWPPYEQYF. In DNA, the CDR3 is TGTGCCAGCAGCTTAGTAGGAGGTTGGCCCCCCTACGAGCAGTACTTC.

The V call is TRBV20-1, the J call TRBJ1-1, with D uncertain. Germline V CDR1 and CDR2: DFQATT, SNEGSKA (reference sequence). CDR3 size: 11 residues. Trimming removed 5 bases from V and 6 bases from J, with 10 bases in between. CDR3 nucleotides: TGCAGTGCTGGCCGGGCCTCTGAAGCTTTCTTT. Amino acids: CSAGRASEAFF.

This clone showed up just once. The chain is built from TRBV4-1 and TRBJ1-2; D gene ambiguous. The CDR3 has 11 residues. Germline V gene lookup returns CDR1 MGHRA and CDR2 YSYEKL. The ends were cut back, 0 bases at V and 12 bases at J, with 8 bases in the middle. This chain's CDR3 is CASSQDGEDTF. CDR3 coding DNA: TGCGCCAGCAGCCAAGATGGGGAGGACACCTTC.

This clone was counted between two and nine times. V and J are TRBV5-6 and TRBJ1-2, with D unclear. The CDR3 spans 15 residues. Trimming pared 0 bases from V and 4 bases from J, leaving 13 bases between. The germline V gene has CDR1 SGHDT and CDR2 YYEEEE. The CDR3 nucleotides are TGTGCCAGCAGCTTGGAGGTCCTCGGAGGCTATGGCTACACCTTC. As protein: CASSLEVLGGYGYTF.

The gene calls are TRBV18 and TRBJ2-2; no firm D call. Germline V gives CDR1 KGHSH, CDR2 LQKENI. The germline V and J ends were trimmed by 5 bases and 13 bases, with 26 bases remaining between them. This CDR3 contains 16 residues. Here the CDR3 DNA reads TGTGCCAGCTCAACTACCCCGGGCCGTTCGTCTTGGGCGCTGTTTTTT. It encodes CASSTTPGRSSWALFF.

This sequence joins TRBV29-1 and TRBJ1-3; tentative D call: TRBD1 (5 bases). The CDR3 runs 12 residues. Germline CDR1 reads SQVTM; CDR2 reads ANQGSEA. V was cut by 4 bases and J by 4 bases, with 8 bases left in between. The CDR3 spells CSVGGDGNTIYF. CDR3 coding DNA: TGCAGCGTTGGGGGGGACGGAAACACCATATATTTT.

V and J are TRBV5-5 and TRBJ1-2; no firm D call. The ends were cut back, 5 bases at V and 5 bases at J, with 13 bases in the middle. The CDR3 has 13 amino acids. Germline CDR1 and CDR2: SGHKS and YYEKEE (reference sequence). CDR3 bases: TGTGCCAGCAGGGAACACAGACTTTATGGCTACACCTTC. Amino acids: CASREHRLYGYTF.

The genes are TRBV18 and TRBJ1-1; tentative D call: TRBD1 (6 bases). CDR1 and CDR2 from the germline V gene are KGHSH and LQKENI. This CDR3 comprises 15 residues. V lost 1 base and J lost 5, with 14 bases in between. The CDR3 region is CASSPLPGVGTEAFF. The CDR3 bases are TGTGCCAGCTCACCACTCCCAGGGGTCGGGACTGAAGCTTTCTTT.

The V and J genes are TRBV4-3 and TRBJ2-7; D is possibly TRBD1 or TRBD2 (5 bases each). Trimming left V 3 bases short and J 4 bases short, with 16 bases between. The length of the CDR3 is 15 residues. Germline CDR1 and CDR2: LGHNA and YSLEER. Written as DNA, the CDR3 is TGCGCCAGCAGCCATCCCGTAACGGGGACGTACGAGCAGTACTTC. It specifies CASSHPVTGTYEQYF.

The genes are TRBV7-2 and TRBJ2-7; 13 bases line up with TRBD2. V gave up 3 bases and J gave up 4 bases; unmatched junction bases: 0. CDR1 is SGHTA, CDR2 FQGNSA, per germline. This CDR3 has 14 residues. CDR3 protein: CASSLGLAGYEQYF. The CDR3 region has the DNA TGTGCCAGCAGCTTGGGACTAGCGGGATACGAGCAGTACTTC.

The CDR3 sequence: CASTLGWRHNEQFF. The CDR3 DNA reads as TGTGCCAGCACCCTGGGGTGGAGGCACAATGAGCAGTTCTTC. The rearrangement uses TRBV7-9 and TRBJ2-1, with a possible D match to TRBD2 (5 bases). Looked up from germline, CDR1 is SEHNR and CDR2 is FQNEAQ (reference sequence). The CDR3 runs to 14 residues. V was pared by 7 bases and J by 5 bases, with 15 bases between.

The rearrangement uses TRBV5-8 and TRBJ2-7; maybe TRBD1 (6 bases). With 2 bases removed from V and 4 bases from J, the gap between germline ends came to 7 bases. Germline CDR1 is SGHTS and CDR2 is YDEGEE. The CDR3 is 12 amino acids. DNA for the CDR3: TGTGCCAGCAGCTTTACAGGGTACGAGCAGTACTTC. This sequence encodes CASSFTGYEQYF.

V is TRBV27 and J is TRBJ2-7; possible D gene TRBD1, 5 bases. There are 13 residues in the CDR3. Trimming removed 5 bases at V and 2 bases at J, with 10 bases between. The germline V gene encodes CDR1 MNHEY and CDR2 SMNVEV (reference sequence). The CDR3 here is CASSAATAYEQYF. CDR3 DNA sequence: TGTGCCAGCAGTGCCGCGACAGCCTACGAGCAGTACTTC.

The rearrangement joins TRBV4-1 to TRBJ2-7; TRBD1 or TRBD2 may be the D gene (5 bases each). V lost 0 bases to trimming and J lost 6 bases, with 9 bases between them. Germline V CDR1 and CDR2: MGHRA, YSYEKL. The CDR3 extends over 13 amino acids. The CDR3 protein is CASSQETGREQYF. CDR3 in DNA: TGCGCCAGCAGCCAAGAGACGGGGCGCGAGCAGTACTTC.

This chain links TRBV19 with TRBJ2-2; D is undetermined. Germline CDR1 LNHDA, CDR2 SQIVND (reference sequence). The CDR3 has 16 residues. Deletions cut 7 bases from V and 6 bases from J, with 21 bases between. Written as DNA, the CDR3 is TGTGCCAGTACCCCTTGCTGTGGGCCCCGGGCCGGGGAGCTGTTTTTT. It specifies CASTPCCGPRAGELFF. Full variable domain (missing parts from reference TRBV19 and TRBJ2-2): DGGITQSPKYLFRKEGQNVTLSCEQNLNHDAMYWYRQDPGQGLRLIYYSQIVNDFQKGDIAEGYSVSREKKESFPLTVTSAQKNPTAFYLCASTPCCGPRAGELFFGEGSRLTVL.

This rearrangement joins TRBV6-5 to TRBJ1-1; D is possibly TRBD1 (5 bases). Trimming removed 5 bases at V and 1 base at J, with 14 bases between. Germline V gives CDR1 MNHEY, CDR2 SVGAGI. CDR3 length: 15 residues. CDR3 nucleotide sequence: TGTGCCAGCAGTACCCCGGGACTCCCGAACACTGAAGCTTTCTTT. Encoded protein: CASSTPGLPNTEAFF.

In this sample, this clone turned up a few times. Additional DNA sequences in this sample encode the identical CDR3. V and J are TRBV11-3 and TRBJ2-7; TRBD1 agrees at 9 bases. This CDR3 has 14 amino acids. V lost 3 bases and J lost 2; bases outside the gene matches: 2. Germline V gives CDR1 SGHNT, CDR2 YENEEA. In nucleotides, the CDR3 is TGTGCCAGCAGCTTGGGACAGGGCCCCTACGAGCAGTACTTC. Its translation is CASSLGQGPYEQYF. Full variable domain (rest looked up from reference TRBV11-3 and TRBJ2-7): EAGVVQSPRYKIIEKKQPVAFWCNPISGHNTLYWYLQNLGQGPELLIRYENEEAVDDSQLPKDRFSAERLKGVDSTLKIQPAELGDSAVYLCASSLGQGPYEQYFGPGTRLTVT.

The V and J genes are TRBV6-5 and TRBJ2-7; D is unclear. Trimming stripped 0 bases from V and 2 bases from J, with 11 bases between. The CDR3 is 15 residues long. Germline values: CDR1 MNHEY, CDR2 SVGAGI. The CDR3 nucleotides are TGTGCCAGCAGTTACTCGAGCGCAGCAGCCTACGAGCAGTACTTC. Protein sequence: CASSYSSAAAYEQYF.

The gene calls are TRBV7-8 and TRBJ2-2, with TRBD1 identical over 7 bases. CDR1 and CDR2 from the germline V gene are SGHVS and FQNEAQ. The V and J ends lost 5 bases and 4 bases, in that order; junction bases with no gene match: 7. The CDR3 runs 15 residues. The CDR3: CASSEIQGPTGELFF. DNA for the CDR3: TGTGCCAGCAGCGAGATACAGGGGCCCACCGGGGAGCTGTTTTTT.

The rearrangement links TRBV2 to TRBJ1-6; D is uncertain. V lost 7 bases and J lost 5, with 9 bases in between. CDR1 and CDR2 (germline): SNHLY, FYNNEI. The CDR3 totals 13 residues. CDR3 in amino acids: CASMGDHNSPLHF. CDR3 nucleotide sequence: TGTGCCAGCATGGGAGATCATAATTCACCCCTCCACTTT.

V is TRBV5-1 and J is TRBJ1-2; 11 bases map to TRBD1. CDR3 length equals 14 residues. V dropped 4 bases and J dropped 1; count of bases not matched to a gene: 0. The germline V gene encodes CDR1 SGHRS and CDR2 YFSETQ. This chain's CDR3 is CASSGTGGNYGYTF. The CDR3 nucleotides read TGCGCCAGCAGCGGGACAGGGGGTAACTATGGCTACACCTTC.

Comment on this clone: Given a much more abundant clone one base away, this may be a read error. Other DNA sequences in this specimen translate into the identical CDR3. The CDR3 sequence: CSVEPGTDTQYF. CDR3 bases: TGCAGCGTCGAGCCCGGCACAGATACGCAGTATTTT. This chain joins TRBV29-1 and TRBJ2-3; no clear D. V was trimmed by 6 bases and J by 1 base, leaving 8 bases between them. The CDR3 is 12 amino acids. The germline gives CDR1 SQVTM, CDR2 ANQGSEA.

The table lists this clone with a count of one. The J gene is TRBJ1-1, the V gene TRBV9, with no clear D. Trimming pared 4 bases from V and 4 bases from J, leaving 17 bases between. Germline-derived CDR1 and CDR2 are SGDLS and YYNGEE. The CDR3 has 15 amino acids. This CDR3 is CASSTRSSEGTEAFF. The CDR3 DNA follows: TGTGCCAGCAGCACTAGGTCTTCGGAGGGCACTGAAGCTTTCTTT.

CDR3 nucleotide sequence: TGCGCCAGCAGCTTGGATACCGCCTACGAGCAGTACTTC. Amino acids: CASSLDTAYEQYF. The chain has TRBV5-1 and TRBJ2-7; D uncertain. Looked up from germline, CDR1 is SGHRS and CDR2 is YFSETQ. This CDR3 region has 13 residues. V dropped 0 bases and J dropped 2 bases, with 6 bases sitting between them. Full variable domain (outside the CDR3, taken from reference TRBV5-1 and TRBJ2-7): KAGVTQTPRYLIKTRGQQVTLSCSPISGHRSVSWYQQTPGQGLQFLFEYFSETQRNKGNFPGRFSGRQFSNSRSEMNVSTLELGDSALYLCASSLDTAYEQYFGPGTRLTVT.